The 5 T cell receptor beta chains reported below all come from one sample, sequenced in a study of shared clonotypes between healthy human individuals. Clones were read by immunoSEQ multiplex PCR, and TCRdb kept only the in-frame ones, dropping some. The sample has over a million clones, 75% to 85% seen once. Source material: memory CD4+ T cells from PBMCs. Subset of the sample: CD45RA-negative fraction. These receptors came from a man between 18 and 35 years old in good health. Some clones in this sample may be carry-over from other donors' samples.

This chain joins TRBV6-1 and TRBJ1-1; D remains unclear. Trimming cost V 2 bases and J 4 bases, with 17 bases left between them. The germline V gene encodes CDR1 MNHNS and CDR2 SASEGT. The CDR3 consists of 16 residues. The chain's CDR3 is CASSEFNGFVGTEAFF. The CDR3 nucleotides read TGTGCCAGCAGTGAATTTAACGGGTTTGTTGGCACTGAAGCTTTCTTT.

There are a few counts of this clone. The gene calls are TRBV7-2 and TRBJ2-4; D remains ambiguous. The CDR3 sequence is 14 residues long. Trimming removed 0 bases at V and 0 bases at J, with 3 bases between. In germline, CDR1 is SGHTA, CDR2 FQGNSA. In DNA, the CDR3 is TGTGCCAGCAGCTTAGCAGTAGCCAAAAACATTCAGTACTTC. Amino acids: CASSLAVAKNIQYF.

This chain joins TRBV2 and TRBJ2-7, with TRBD1 identical over 8 bases. Looked up from germline, CDR1 is SNHLY and CDR2 is FYNNEI. The CDR3 is 14 amino acids. Trimming cost V 6 bases and J 9 bases; bases outside gene matches: 13. The CDR3 loop reads CASRGQGNTHGQYF. The CDR3 region has the DNA TGTGCCAGCAGAGGACAGGGAAATACTCATGGGCAGTACTTC.

The chain is built from TRBV4-3 and TRBJ1-5; D is ambiguous. The length of the CDR3 is 15 residues. Germline values: CDR1 LGHNA, CDR2 YSLEER. Deletions cut 4 bases from V and 1 base from J, with 11 bases between. CDR3: CASSPAFESNQPQHF. In nucleotides, the CDR3 is TGCGCCAGCAGCCCCGCGTTCGAGAGCAATCAGCCCCAGCATTTT.

This clone was recorded many times. The chain employs TRBV4-1 and TRBJ1-5; TRBD1 is a possible D gene (6 bases). Germline CDR1 reads MGHRA; CDR2 reads YSYEKL. V was cut by 3 bases and J by 1 base, with 16 bases left in between. The length of the CDR3 is 17 residues. CDR3 DNA: TGCGCCAGCAGCCAGTTACAGGGTAGAGAAAGCAATCAGCCCCAGCATTTT. Amino acids: CASSQLQGRESNQPQHF.